Listed here is a single T cell receptor (beta chain). The V end lost 1 base, the J end lost 1 base, and 22 bases lay between the germline ends. CDR1 is LGHNA and CDR2 is YNFKEQ in the germline V gene. The CDR3 contains 19 residues. In the authors' methods: How many nucleated cells were present was estimated from reference gene primer amplification. Clones were sequenced by immunoSEQ multiplex PCR, and TCRdb holds only the in-frame ones, with some missing. V, J and clone size derive from that table, while D and trimming were established from the DNA sequence. The table records a few hundred thousand clones, roughly nine tenths of them present only once. These data belong to a study of blood T cell repertoires in COVID-19. Which cohort a participant joined came from the clinical history participants gave.

The chain has TRBV4-2 and TRBJ1-1; maybe TRBD1 (5 bases). The sequencing sample was made of PBMCs or T cells enriched from blood (not recorded which). The clonotype was recovered from a human donor in a cohort exposed to, infected with or recovered from COVID-19 (not recorded which). The donor label of this sample is uncertain. The CDR3 sequence is CASSQVVDSMGRRNTEAFF. The CDR3 DNA reads TGTGCCAGCAGCCAAGTGGTAGATTCGATGGGGCGACGGAACACTGAAGCTTTCTTT.